These 2 T cell receptor beta chains share one sample of origin, sequenced in a study of T cell responses to AZD1222 COVID-19 vaccine. Data came from immunoSEQ multiplex PCR; TCRdb stores just in-frame clones and leaves some out. Of roughly 87,000 clones detected, 89% appear once; the ten largest clones hold roughly 5%. The sample was peripheral blood, taken 28 days after the second AZD1222 dose. The receptors derive from an adult who received the AZD1222 COVID-19 vaccine.

This chain connects TRBV7-9 to TRBJ1-2; TRBD1 aligns across 7 bases. The CDR3 is made up of 12 amino acids. J gave up 8 bases and V 5 bases, and 5 bases lay outside the gene matches. The germline CDR1 and CDR2 sequences are SEHNR and FQNEAQ (reference sequence). CDR3 coding DNA: TGTGCCAGCAGCCAAGACAGGGCCGGCTACACCTTC. Its translation is CASSQDRAGYTF.

The chain links TRBV7-9 to TRBJ1-4; 8 bases map to TRBD1. Trimming removed 9 bases from V and 7 bases from J; junction bases left unmatched: 7. Germline CDR1 is SEHNR and CDR2 is FQNEAQ (reference sequence). There are 13 residues in the CDR3. CDR3 in DNA: TGTGCCAGTTCGAGGACAGGGAGTGAAAAACTGTTTTTT. Its translation: CASSRTGSEKLFF.